These 9 T cell receptor beta chains came from one sample sequenced in a study of beta chain features in type 1 diabetes. The authors reverse transcribed all of the isolated RNA, so sequencing captured expressed TCRB transcripts. Profiling relied on immunoSEQ multiplex PCR, and the TCRdb table lists in-frame clones only, not all of them. Of approximately 200,000 clones in the sample, about 9.3% were seen once. Sequences were obtained from naive CD4+ T cells from blood. All receptors derive from a woman between 18 and 30 years old in good health.

This rearrangement joins TRBV5-4 to TRBJ2-2; TRBD1 might be the D (5 bases). The germline CDR1 and CDR2 sequences are SGHNT and YYREEE (reference sequence). Trimming took off 7 bases at V and 6 bases at J, with 16 bases between the two ends. The CDR3 sequence is 14 residues long. The CDR3 is CASWFWGRPGELFF. DNA of the CDR3: TGTGCCAGCTGGTTTTGGGGCCGACCCGGGGAGCTGTTTTTT. Supplemented by reference TRBV5-4 and TRBJ2-2, the full variable domain reads ETGVTQSPTHLIKTRGQQVTLRCSSQSGHNTVSWYQQALGQGPQFIFQYYREEENGRGNFPPRFSGLQFPNYSSELNVNALELDDSALYLCASWFWGRPGELFFGEGSRLTVL.

The rearrangement uses TRBV5-1 and TRBJ1-1, with D possibly being TRBD1 (6 bases). The CDR3 sequence is 16 residues long. V shed 1 base and J shed 5 bases, with 18 bases lying between them. Germline V gene data show CDR1 as SGHRS and CDR2 as YFSETQ. CDR3 nucleotide sequence: TGCGCCAGCAGCTTGTCGCCGGGGGGCGGGGGGACTGAAGCTTTCTTT. This codes for CASSLSPGGGGTEAFF. Full variable domain (missing parts from reference TRBV5-1 and TRBJ1-1): KAGVTQTPRYLIKTRGQQVTLSCSPISGHRSVSWYQQTPGQGLQFLFEYFSETQRNKGNFPGRFSGRQFSNSRSEMNVSTLELGDSALYLCASSLSPGGGGTEAFFGQGTRLTVV.

This clone was recorded many times. This sequence joins TRBV30 and TRBJ2-1; 10 nucleotides line up with TRBD2. Germline assignment: CDR1 GTSNPN and CDR2 SVGIG (reference sequence). The length of the CDR3 is 13 residues. V shed 3 bases and J 7 bases; nucleotides not matched to a gene: 3. The CDR3 sequence is CAWRLAGRNEQFF. The CDR3, as DNA: TGTGCCTGGAGACTAGCGGGGAGGAATGAGCAGTTCTTC.

This rearrangement joins TRBV12-5 to TRBJ2-5, with TRBD1 as a possible D gene (7 bases). CDR3 length equals 15 residues. V was pared by 4 bases and J by 9 bases, with 21 bases between. Germline V gives CDR1 LGHNT, CDR2 FRNRAP. The CDR3 reads CASGSGRQGWGAQYF. CDR3 nucleotide sequence: TGTGCTAGTGGTTCGGGTAGACAGGGCTGGGGGGCCCAGTACTTC.

In this sample, this clone turned up many times. This chain uses TRBV30 with TRBJ2-1; 9 nucleotides match TRBD1. The junction had 6 bases not matched to a gene; V was cut back by 0 bases and J by 6 bases. The CDR3 extends over 15 amino acids. Germline V gives CDR1 GTSNPN, CDR2 SVGIG (reference sequence). The CDR3 DNA reads TGTGCCTGGAGTGTAGGGGACAGGGCTGCCAATGAGCAGTTCTTC. It translates to CAWSVGDRAANEQFF.

The chain is built from TRBV18 and TRBJ2-2; TRBD2 matches 12 bases. The germline gives CDR1 KGHSH, CDR2 LQKENI. The CDR3 loop spans 17 amino acids. V lost 4 bases to trimming and J lost 2 bases; unmatched junction nucleotides: 5. CDR3 DNA: TGTGCCAGCTCACTCGGACTAGCGGGACTTAACACCGGGGAGCTGTTTTTT. Translated: CASSLGLAGLNTGELFF.

The chain employs TRBV10-3 and TRBJ2-7, with 11 bases matching TRBD2. The CDR3 loop spans 16 amino acids. With V trimmed by 4 bases and J by 0 bases, 5 bases remained unmatched. The V gene's germline CDR1 is ENHRY and CDR2 SYGVKD. For the CDR3, the DNA is TGTGCCATCAGTGCTGGAGGGACTAGCGGCTCCTACGAGCAGTACTTC. Amino acid sequence: CAISAGGTSGSYEQYF.

A few counts support this clone. The CDR3 DNA sequence: TGTGCCAGCAGGCAGTATTCCTACGAGCAGTACTTC. It translates to CASRQYSYEQYF. This chain connects TRBV6-6 to TRBJ2-7; the D is unclear. Germline-derived CDR1 and CDR2 are MNHNY and SVGAGI (reference sequence). The CDR3 sequence is 12 residues long. Trimming pared 6 bases from V and 1 base from J, leaving 7 bases between.

The V gene is TRBV6-6, the J gene TRBJ2-1; 7 bases line up with TRBD2. V shed 5 bases and J 7 bases; nucleotides not matched to a gene: 2. Germline lookup yields CDR1 MNHNY and CDR2 SVGAGI (reference sequence). The CDR3 spans 12 residues. As DNA, the CDR3 is TGTGCCAGCAGTAACGGGAGGAATGAGCAGTTCTTC. It is translated as CASSNGRNEQFF.